Below, one TCR beta chain is given with its context. No antigen is known for it. This specimen comes from a study of shared clonotypes between healthy human individuals. Samples underwent the assay at deep level. Generated by immunoSEQ multiplex PCR, the TCRdb table keeps only in-frame clones and is missing some. The sample holds about 2.3 million clones, 80% to 95% seen once. Overall study results and limits: Incomplete sequencing of sorted subsets was indicated by rarefaction despite large depth. The generation probabilities recorded for non-shared clonotypes fell below those of clonotypes shared by all four donors.

The CDR3 is 15 amino acids. Germline CDR1 MNHNY, CDR2 SVGAGI (reference sequence). Trimming removed 5 bases from V and 4 bases from J; junction bases left unmatched: 4. The origin of this receptor is a man between 18 and 35 years old in good health. Some clones in this sample may be carry-over from other donors' samples. Sequenced: naive CD4+ T cells from PBMCs. Subset given: CD45RA+ positively selected. The chain joins TRBV6-6 to TRBJ2-1; 11 bases line up with TRBD2. The CDR3 region is CASSDSGRGYNEQFF. CDR3 DNA: TGTGCCAGCAGTGATAGCGGGAGGGGTTACAATGAGCAGTTCTTC.